Listed below are T cell receptor beta chains from one sample, sequenced in a study of Ad26.COV2.S vaccination and SARS-CoV-2 variants. Clones were sequenced by immunoSEQ multiplex PCR, and TCRdb holds only the in-frame ones, with some missing. The repertoire holds 350,000 to 400,000 clones, with 75% to 90% as singletons. The sequencing here drew on peripheral blood, taken in a trial of Ad26.COV2.S vaccine versus placebo. The receptor source for this set is a person aged 18-65 years who received the Ad26.COV2.S COVID-19 vaccine or a placebo. The CDR3 runs from the conserved cysteine through the conserved F or W. The D gene is left open where the match is weak. The listing skips clone size in some rows; elsewhere it reads once, few, many or a size class.

j_call clone_size d_call v_call cdr3_nt cdr3_aa
TRBJ2-2 NA NA TRBV30 TGTGCCTGGCCGGGGACCATGAACACCGGGGAGCTGTTTTTT CAWPGTMNTGELFF
TRBJ2-2 NA NA TRBV5-4 TGTGCCAGCAGCTCGAAAGGGGGTCCCGGGGAGCTGTTTTTT CASSSKGGPGELFF
TRBJ2-7 NA TRBD1 TRBV6-5 TGTGCCAGCACCGAACAGGGGGCGCATAAGCAGTACTTC CASTEQGAHKQYF
TRBJ1-1 few NA TRBV7-9 TGTGCCAGCAGCTTGGGGCTGGGGTCGGGCACTGAAGCTTTCTTT CASSLGLGSGTEAFF
TRBJ2-3 NA NA TRBV5-1 TGCGCCAGCAGCGGCCAGGAGGGGCGTCCAGATACGCAGTATTTT CASSGQEGRPDTQYF
TRBJ2-4 NA NA TRBV6-9 TGTGCCAGCAGTTACGATCTAGCCAAAAACATTCAGTACTTC CASSYDLAKNIQYF
TRBJ2-1 NA TRBD1 TRBV19 TGTGCCAGTAGCCGGGACAGGGGCGACTACAATGAGCAGTTCTTC CASSRDRGDYNEQFF
TRBJ1-4 NA NA TRBV6-1 TGTGCCAGCAGTGAAACTCGGTGGGTTCTCATTCGAGATGAAAAACTGTTTTTT CASSETRWVLIRDEKLFF
TRBJ2-5 NA NA TRBV5-1 TGCGCCAGCAGACTTGACAGTGCATGGGAGACCCAGTACTTC CASRLDSAWETQYF
TRBJ1-2 NA NA TRBV15 TGTGCCACCAGCAGAGATCATCAGGACGGAGCTAACTATGGCTACACCTTC CATSRDHQDGANYGYTF
TRBJ1-1 many NA TRBV29-1 TGCAGCGTCGAGCTGAACACTGAAGCTTTCTTT CSVELNTEAFF
TRBJ2-1 NA NA TRBV24-1 TGTGCCACCAGTGATCCCGCGGCGGGGATGCACAATGAGCAGTTCTTC CATSDPAAGMHNEQFF
TRBJ1-1 NA TRBD1 TRBV27 TGTGCCAGCAGTACCCACAGGGGAACTGAAGCTTTCTTT CASSTHRGTEAFF
TRBJ2-7 NA NA TRBV28 TGTGCCAGCAGTCTCCGGGGGCGGGCTTACGAGCAGTACTTC CASSLRGRAYEQYF
TRBJ2-7 NA NA TRBV18 TGTGCCAGCTCAACCCGGGGCGGGGCCTACGAGCAGTACTTC CASSTRGGAYEQYF
TRBJ1-1 NA NA TRBV30 TGTGCCTGGGAGTCTGCAGGGGCCTGGGACCCTCTGATCTTT CAWESAGAWDPLIF
TRBJ2-1 NA TRBD2 TRBV19 TGTGCCAGTAGTATTGCTAGCGGGCACTACAATGAGCAGTTCTTC CASSIASGHYNEQFF
TRBJ2-7 NA TRBD1 TRBV19 TGTGCCAGTAGTAAACAGGGGTGGGGCTACGAGCAGTACTTC CASSKQGWGYEQYF
TRBJ2-7 NA TRBD2 TRBV7-8 TGTGCCAGCAGCTTTAGCGGGAGATACTACGAGCAGTACTTC CASSFSGRYYEQYF
TRBJ2-3 NA NA TRBV5-1 TGCGCCAGCAGCTCATCAGGGGTTCCAGATACGCAGTATTTT CASSSSGVPDTQYF
TRBJ2-7 NA NA TRBV6-1 TGTGCCAGCAGTGAAGGGTTGGGAGGTATCCACGAGCAGTACTTC CASSEGLGGIHEQYF
TRBJ1-2 NA NA TRBV18 TGTGCCAGCTCACGCCGCAGTTCGGGGACACCCAACGATGGCTACACCTTC CASSRRSSGTPNDGYTF
TRBJ1-3 once NA TRBV7-6 TGTGCCAGCAGCTTAGCATCCGGGAATGGAAACACCATATATTTT CASSLASGNGNTIYF
TRBJ2-4 NA NA TRBV28 TGTGCCAGCAGAGGGAAAAACATTCAGTACTTC CASRGKNIQYF
TRBJ1-4 once NA TRBV28 TGTGCCAGCAGTAAAAAGACAGGCCCTCTTTATAATGAAAAACTGTTTTTT CASSKKTGPLYNEKLFF
TRBJ2-7 NA NA TRBV30 TGTGCCTGGGCCGAGGGATTAAGCGAGCAGTACTTC CAWAEGLSEQYF
TRBJ1-1 NA TRBD1 TRBV30 TGTGCCTGGAGTGTCTGGGGGACAGGGGCGAACACTGAAGCTTTCTTT CAWSVWGTGANTEAFF
TRBJ1-1 NA NA TRBV11-1 TGTGCCAGCAGCCGTGGGGGGGGCACTGAAGCTTTCTTT CASSRGGGTEAFF
TRBJ2-1 few NA TRBV28 TGTGCCAGCAGTTTACCCCAGGTACGGACGACCGTAGGGGGCTACAATGAGCAGTTCTTC CASSLPQVRTTVGGYNEQFF
TRBJ2-5 once NA TRBV7-5 TGTGCCAGAAGCCTGTCCGGGAGAGCACAAGAGACCCAGTACTTC CARSLSGRAQETQYF
TRBJ2-4 NA NA TRBV29-1 TGCAGCGTTGAAGGGGGCAGCGGCATTCAGTACTTC CSVEGGSGIQYF
TRBJ1-4 NA NA TRBV7-9 TGTGCCAGCAGCCCTCCCTCAGGGTTTACTAATGAAAAACTGTTTTTT CASSPPSGFTNEKLFF
TRBJ2-2 NA TRBD2 TRBV19 TGTGCCAGTAGTAATCTAGCGGGAGTTACCACCGGGGAGCTGTTTTTT CASSNLAGVTTGELFF
TRBJ2-2 once TRBD2 TRBV7-8 TGTGCCAGCAGACCGACTAGCGGTATGAACACCGGGGAGCTGTTTTTT CASRPTSGMNTGELFF
TRBJ2-2 NA TRBD2 TRBV24-1 TGTGCCACGGGGACTGGAGTAGCGGGGATAACCGGGGAGCTGTTTTTT CATGTGVAGITGELFF
TRBJ1-3 NA NA TRBV30 TGTGCCTGGGACCCCTCGGGGGAAAACACCATATATTTT CAWDPSGENTIYF
TRBJ2-1 NA NA TRBV27 TGTGCCAGCAGTTTGCGGAGCTCCTACAATGAGCAGTTCTTC CASSLRSSYNEQFF